The source of this TCR beta chain is a study of blood T cell repertoires in COVID-19. Across the whole study: The United States, Italy and Spain provided the acute and convalescent COVID-19 samples. PBMCs, B-cell-depleted T cells, or T cells provided the cDNA or gDNA that made up the material.

V was cut by 5 bases and J by 2 bases, with 13 bases left in between. CDR1 and CDR2 (germline): KGHSH, LQKENI. CDR3 length equals 16 residues. In the study's own analysis: Nucleated cell counts were estimated from reference gene primer amplification. Profiled with immunoSEQ multiplex PCR; TCRdb holds only in-frame clones, not every one. The DNA was the basis for D and trimming; V, J and clone size are from that table. The sample consists of approximately 83,000 clones, about 76% of them appearing once. The specimen sequenced was peripheral blood. The source of this sequence is a woman of 80 years or more with acute or convalescent COVID-19. The chain has TRBV18 and TRBJ2-6, with a weak D call TRBD2 (5 bases). The CDR3 is CASSALTTTGANVLTF. The CDR3 DNA sequence: TGTGCCAGCTCAGCCCTCACGACTACTGGGGCCAACGTCCTGACTTTC.